The T cell receptor beta chain described here comes from a study of T cell responses to AZD1222 COVID-19 vaccine. The length of the CDR3 is 13 residues. CDR1 KGHSH and CDR2 LQKENI come from the germline V gene. Trimming took 3 bases from V and 10 from J, leaving 15 bases between them. Only in-frame clones appear in the TCRdb table, and some are missing; sequencing was by immunoSEQ multiplex PCR. The sample lists approximately 120,000 clones; over 75% were seen once. This TCR was sampled from an adult in good health. The J gene is TRBJ1-1, the V gene TRBV18; maybe TRBD1 (6 bases). The sample here was peripheral blood, taken on day 0 of AZD1222 vaccination. CDR3: CASSPKTGMRAFF. DNA for the CDR3: TGTGCCAGCTCACCGAAAACAGGGATGAGAGCTTTCTTT. Based on the CDR3 plus reference TRBV18 and TRBJ1-1, the full variable domain is NAGVMQNPRHLVRRRGQEARLRCSPMKGHSHVYWYRQLPEEGLKFMVYLQKENIIDESGMPKERFSAEFPKEGPSILRIQQVVRGDSAAYFCASSPKTGMRAFFGQGTRLTVV.